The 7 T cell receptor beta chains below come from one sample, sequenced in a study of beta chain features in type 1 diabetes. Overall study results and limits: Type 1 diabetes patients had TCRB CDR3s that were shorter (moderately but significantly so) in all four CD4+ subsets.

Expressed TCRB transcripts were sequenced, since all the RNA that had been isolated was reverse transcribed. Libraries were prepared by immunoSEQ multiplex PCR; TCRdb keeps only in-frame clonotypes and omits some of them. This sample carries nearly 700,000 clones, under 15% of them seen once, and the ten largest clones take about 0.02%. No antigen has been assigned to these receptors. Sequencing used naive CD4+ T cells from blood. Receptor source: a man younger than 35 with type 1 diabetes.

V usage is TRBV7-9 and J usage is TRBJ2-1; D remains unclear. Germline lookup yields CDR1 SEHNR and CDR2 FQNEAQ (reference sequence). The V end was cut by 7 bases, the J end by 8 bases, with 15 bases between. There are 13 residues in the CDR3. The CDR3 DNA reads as TGTGCCAGCACCCCCCGAATAAGGGATGAGCAGTTCTTC. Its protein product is CASTPRIRDEQFF.

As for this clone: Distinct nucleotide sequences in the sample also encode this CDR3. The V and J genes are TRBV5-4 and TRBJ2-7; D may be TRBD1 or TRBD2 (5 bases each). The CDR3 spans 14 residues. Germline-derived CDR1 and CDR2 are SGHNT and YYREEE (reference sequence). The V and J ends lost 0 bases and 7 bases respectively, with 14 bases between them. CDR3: CASSLAGAGSEQYF. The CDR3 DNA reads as TGTGCCAGCAGCTTGGCCGGGGCAGGGAGTGAGCAGTACTTC.

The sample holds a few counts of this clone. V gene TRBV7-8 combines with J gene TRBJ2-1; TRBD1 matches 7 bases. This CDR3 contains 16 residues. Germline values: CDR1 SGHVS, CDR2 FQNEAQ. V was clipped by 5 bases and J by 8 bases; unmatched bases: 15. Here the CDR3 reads CASSPGQAVGYDEQFF. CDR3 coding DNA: TGTGCCAGCAGCCCAGGACAGGCCGTGGGATACGATGAGCAGTTCTTC.

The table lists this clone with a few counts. The CDR3 nucleotides are TGCAGCGGTGGGGGCTATGAGCAGTTCTTC. This translates into CSGGGYEQFF. The chain has TRBV29-1 and TRBJ2-1; D might be TRBD1 (6 bases). V was pared by 7 bases and J by 8 bases, with 9 bases between. CDR1 is SQVTM and CDR2 is ANQGSEA in the germline V gene. This CDR3 has 10 amino acids.

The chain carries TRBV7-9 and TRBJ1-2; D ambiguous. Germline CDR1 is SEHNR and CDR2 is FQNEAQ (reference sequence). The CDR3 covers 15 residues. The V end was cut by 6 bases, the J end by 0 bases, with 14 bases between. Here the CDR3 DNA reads TGTGCCAGCAGTCCCCCGGAGGCCCCTAACTATGGCTACACCTTC. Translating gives CASSPPEAPNYGYTF.

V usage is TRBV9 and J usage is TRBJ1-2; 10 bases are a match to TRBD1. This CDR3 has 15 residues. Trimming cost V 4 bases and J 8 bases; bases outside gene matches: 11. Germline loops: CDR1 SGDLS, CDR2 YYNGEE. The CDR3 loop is CASSTLDRGLRGYTF. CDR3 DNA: TGTGCCAGCAGCACCCTCGACAGGGGGCTGCGGGGCTACACCTTC.

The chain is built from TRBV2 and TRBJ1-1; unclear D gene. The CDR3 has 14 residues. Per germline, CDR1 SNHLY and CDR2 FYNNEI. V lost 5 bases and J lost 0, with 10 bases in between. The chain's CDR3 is CASSLQSLNTEAFF. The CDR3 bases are TGTGCCAGCAGTTTACAGAGCTTGAACACTGAAGCTTTCTTT.